Sequencing of this T cell receptor beta chain was carried out in a study of identical twins. Study-level findings and limits: Abundant beta clonotypes from cord blood had fewer insertions, unlike memory repertoires, which showed none.

TCRdb reprocessed the 5' RACE reads via MiXCR and lists one record per CDR3 protein. The sample includes nearly 900,000 distinct CDR3 sequences, around an eighth of them seen just once. Trimming pared 3 bases from V and 7 bases from J, leaving 12 bases between. Per the germline V gene, CDR1 is LGHNT and CDR2 is FRNRAP. CDR3 length: 13 residues. This clonotype was seen a few times. Its antigen is unknown. The same specimen was also included in a second study, on yellow fever vaccine responses in identical twins.

This sequence originates from a young woman in good health. The rearrangement links TRBV12-5 to TRBJ1-1; weak D call: TRBD1 (5 bases). The specimen was PBMCs. CDR3 in amino acids: CASGFRRGGEAFF. The CDR3 coding sequence is TGTGCTAGTGGTTTTCGGAGGGGAGGTGAAGCTTTCTTT.